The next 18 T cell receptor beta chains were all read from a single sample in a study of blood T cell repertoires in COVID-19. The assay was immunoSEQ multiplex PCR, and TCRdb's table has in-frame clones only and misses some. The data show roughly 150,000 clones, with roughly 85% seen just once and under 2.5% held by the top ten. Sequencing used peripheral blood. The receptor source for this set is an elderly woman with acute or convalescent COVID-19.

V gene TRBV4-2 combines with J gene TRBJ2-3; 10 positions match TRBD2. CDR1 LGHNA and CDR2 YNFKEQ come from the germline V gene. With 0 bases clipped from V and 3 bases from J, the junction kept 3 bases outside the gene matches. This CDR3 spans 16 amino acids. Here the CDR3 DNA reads TGTGCCAGCAGCCAAGATCCTAGCGGGGGAACAGATACGCAGTATTTT. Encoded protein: CASSQDPSGGTDTQYF.

The DNA for the CDR3 is TGCGCCAGCAGCCAAGAACGGACAGGGGCTGCCGAGCAGTACTTC. Protein sequence: CASSQERTGAAEQYF. The chain is built from TRBV4-1 and TRBJ2-7, with TRBD1 identical over 9 bases. This CDR3 is 15 amino acids long. J was trimmed by 6 bases and V by 0 bases; bases with no gene match: 6. The germline V gene has CDR1 MGHRA and CDR2 YSYEKL.

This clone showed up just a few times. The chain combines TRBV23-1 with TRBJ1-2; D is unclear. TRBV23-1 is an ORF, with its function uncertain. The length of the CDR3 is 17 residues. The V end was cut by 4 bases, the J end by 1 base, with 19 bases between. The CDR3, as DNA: TGCGCCAGCAGTCTTCCGGCGACTGGAGAAATTAACTATGGCTACACCTTC. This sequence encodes CASSLPATGEINYGYTF.

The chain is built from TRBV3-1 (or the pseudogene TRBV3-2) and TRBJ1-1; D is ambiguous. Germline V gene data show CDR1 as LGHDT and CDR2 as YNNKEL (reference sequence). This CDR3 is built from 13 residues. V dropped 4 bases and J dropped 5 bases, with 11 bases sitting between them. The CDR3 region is CASSRRGNTEAFF. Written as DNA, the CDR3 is TGTGCCAGCAGCCGCCGGGGTAATACTGAAGCTTTCTTT.

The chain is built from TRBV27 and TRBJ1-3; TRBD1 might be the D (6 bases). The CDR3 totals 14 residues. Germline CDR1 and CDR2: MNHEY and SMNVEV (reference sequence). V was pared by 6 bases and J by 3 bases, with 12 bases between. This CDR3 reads CASRIDRNGNTIYF. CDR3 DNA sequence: TGTGCCAGCAGAATAGACAGGAATGGAAACACCATATATTTT.

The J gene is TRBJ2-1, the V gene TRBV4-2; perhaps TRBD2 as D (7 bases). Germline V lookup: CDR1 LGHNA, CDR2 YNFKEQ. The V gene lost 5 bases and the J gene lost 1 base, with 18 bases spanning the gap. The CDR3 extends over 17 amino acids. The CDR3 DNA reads TGTGCCAGCAGCTCCCCAGCTGCGGGGGCGTCCTACAATGAGCAGTTCTTC. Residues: CASSSPAAGASYNEQFF.

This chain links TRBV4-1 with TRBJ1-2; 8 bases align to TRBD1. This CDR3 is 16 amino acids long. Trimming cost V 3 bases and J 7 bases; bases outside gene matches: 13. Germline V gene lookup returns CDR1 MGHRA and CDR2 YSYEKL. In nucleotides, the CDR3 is TGCGCCAGCAGCCAGATGGACAGGGAAGGTTTTAGTGGCTACACCTTC. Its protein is CASSQMDREGFSGYTF.

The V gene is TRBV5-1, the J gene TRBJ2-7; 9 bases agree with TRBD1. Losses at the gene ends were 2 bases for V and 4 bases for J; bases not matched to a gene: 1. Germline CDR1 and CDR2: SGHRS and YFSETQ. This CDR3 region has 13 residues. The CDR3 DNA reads TGCGCCAGCAGCTTCGACAGGGGGTACGAGCAGTACTTC. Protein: CASSFDRGYEQYF.

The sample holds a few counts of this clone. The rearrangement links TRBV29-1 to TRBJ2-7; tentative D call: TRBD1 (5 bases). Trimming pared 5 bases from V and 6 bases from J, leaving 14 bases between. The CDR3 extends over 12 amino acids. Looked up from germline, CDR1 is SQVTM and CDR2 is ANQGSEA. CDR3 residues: CSVSVTQGEQYF. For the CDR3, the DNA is TGCAGCGTTAGCGTGACTCAGGGCGAGCAGTACTTC.

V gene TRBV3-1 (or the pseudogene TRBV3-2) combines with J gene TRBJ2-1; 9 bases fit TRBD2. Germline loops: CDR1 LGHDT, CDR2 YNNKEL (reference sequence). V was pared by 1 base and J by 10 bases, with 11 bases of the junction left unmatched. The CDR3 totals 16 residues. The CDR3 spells CASSQGARGGIWEQFF. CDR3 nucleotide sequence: TGTGCCAGCAGCCAAGGTGCGCGGGGGGGGATTTGGGAGCAGTTCTTC.

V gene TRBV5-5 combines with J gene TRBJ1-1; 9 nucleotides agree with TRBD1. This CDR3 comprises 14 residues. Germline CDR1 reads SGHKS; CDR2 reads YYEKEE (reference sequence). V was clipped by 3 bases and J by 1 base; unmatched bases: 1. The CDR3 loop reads CASSWGQGNTEAFF. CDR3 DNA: TGTGCCAGCAGCTGGGGACAGGGGAACACTGAAGCTTTCTTT.

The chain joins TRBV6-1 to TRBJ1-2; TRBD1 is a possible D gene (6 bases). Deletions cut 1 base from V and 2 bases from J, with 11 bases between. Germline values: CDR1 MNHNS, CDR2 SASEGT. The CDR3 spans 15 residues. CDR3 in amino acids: CASSEVQGINYGYTF. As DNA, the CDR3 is TGTGCCAGCAGTGAAGTACAGGGTATAAACTATGGCTACACCTTC.

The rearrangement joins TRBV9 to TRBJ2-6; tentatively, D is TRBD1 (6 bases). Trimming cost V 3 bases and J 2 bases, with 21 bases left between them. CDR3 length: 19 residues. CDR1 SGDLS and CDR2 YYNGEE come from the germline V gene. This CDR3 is CASSALPDRIGAGANVLTF. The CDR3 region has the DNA TGTGCCAGCAGCGCATTACCCGACAGGATTGGGGCTGGGGCCAACGTCCTGACTTTC. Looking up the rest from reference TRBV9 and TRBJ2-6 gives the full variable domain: DSGVTQTPKHLITATGQRVTLRCSPRSGDLSVYWYQQSLDQGLQFLIQYYNGEERAKGNILERFSAQQFPDLHSELNLSSLELGDSALYFCASSALPDRIGAGANVLTFGAGSRLTVL.

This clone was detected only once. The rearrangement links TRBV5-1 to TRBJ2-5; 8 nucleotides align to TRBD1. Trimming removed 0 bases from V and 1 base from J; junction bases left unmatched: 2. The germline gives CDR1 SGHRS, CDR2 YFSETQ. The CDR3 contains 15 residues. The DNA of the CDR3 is TGCGCCAGCAGCTTGGGTGGACAGGGCCAAGAGACCCAGTACTTC. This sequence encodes CASSLGGQGQETQYF.

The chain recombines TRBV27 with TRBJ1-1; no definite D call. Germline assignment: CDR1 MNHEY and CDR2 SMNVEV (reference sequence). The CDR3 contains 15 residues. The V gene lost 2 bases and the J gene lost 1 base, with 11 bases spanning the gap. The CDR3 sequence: CASSLEAGTNTEAFF. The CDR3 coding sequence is TGTGCCAGCAGTTTAGAGGCCGGAACGAACACTGAAGCTTTCTTT.

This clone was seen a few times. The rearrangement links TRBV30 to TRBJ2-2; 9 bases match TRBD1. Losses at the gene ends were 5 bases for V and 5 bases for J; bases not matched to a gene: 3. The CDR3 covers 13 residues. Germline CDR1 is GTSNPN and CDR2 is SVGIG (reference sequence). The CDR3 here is CAWRTGATGELFF. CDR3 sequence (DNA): TGTGCCTGGCGGACAGGGGCAACCGGGGAGCTGTTTTTT.

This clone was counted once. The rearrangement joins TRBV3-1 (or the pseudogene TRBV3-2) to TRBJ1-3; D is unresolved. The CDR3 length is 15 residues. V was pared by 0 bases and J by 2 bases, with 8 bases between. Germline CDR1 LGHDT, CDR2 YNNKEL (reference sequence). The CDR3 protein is CASSQDQVAGNTIYF. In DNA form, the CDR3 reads TGTGCCAGCAGCCAAGATCAGGTCGCTGGAAACACCATATATTTT.

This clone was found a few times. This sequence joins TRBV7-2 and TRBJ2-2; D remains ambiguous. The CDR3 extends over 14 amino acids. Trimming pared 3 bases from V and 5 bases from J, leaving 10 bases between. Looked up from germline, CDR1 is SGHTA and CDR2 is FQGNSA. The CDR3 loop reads CASSFQVATGELFF. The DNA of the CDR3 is TGTGCCAGCAGCTTTCAGGTCGCAACCGGGGAGCTGTTTTTT.